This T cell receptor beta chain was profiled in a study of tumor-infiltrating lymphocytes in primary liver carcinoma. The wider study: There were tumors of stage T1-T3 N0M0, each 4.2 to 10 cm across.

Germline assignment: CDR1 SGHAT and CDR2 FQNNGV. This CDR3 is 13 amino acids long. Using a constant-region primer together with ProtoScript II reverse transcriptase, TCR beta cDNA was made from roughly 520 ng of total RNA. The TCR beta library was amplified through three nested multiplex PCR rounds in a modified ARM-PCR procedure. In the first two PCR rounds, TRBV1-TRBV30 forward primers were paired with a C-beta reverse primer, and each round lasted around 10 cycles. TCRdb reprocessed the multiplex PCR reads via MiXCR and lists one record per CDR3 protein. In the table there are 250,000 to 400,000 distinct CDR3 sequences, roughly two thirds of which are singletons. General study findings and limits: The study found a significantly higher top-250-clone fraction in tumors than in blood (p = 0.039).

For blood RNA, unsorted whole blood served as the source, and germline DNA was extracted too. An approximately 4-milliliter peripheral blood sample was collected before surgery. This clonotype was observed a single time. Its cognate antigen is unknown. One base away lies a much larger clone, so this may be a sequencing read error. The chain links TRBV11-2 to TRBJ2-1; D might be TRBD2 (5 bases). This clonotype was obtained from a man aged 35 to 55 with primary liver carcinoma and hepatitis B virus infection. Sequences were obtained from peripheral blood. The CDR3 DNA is TGTGCCAGCAGCTTAAGTGCGGGCAATCAGCAGTTCTTC. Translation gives CASSLSAGNQQFF. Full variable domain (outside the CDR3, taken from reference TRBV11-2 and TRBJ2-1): EAGVAQSPRYKIIEKRQSVAFWCNPISGHATLYWYQQILGQGPKLLIQFQNNGVVDDSQLPKDRFSAERLKGVDSTLKIQPAKLEDSAVYLCASSLSAGNQQFFGPGTRLTVL.